Following are 5 T cell receptor beta chains from one sample sequenced in a study of human T cells and chemical hapten exposure (dated by TCRdb to the early 2020s). Interpreted using the paper, the time point label stands for: patch test 2, 6 weeks after DPC sensitization. The sample's treatment or condition label is to be understood as: therapeutic diphenylcyclopropenone sensitization with weekly scalp DPC. Libraries were built with RACE. Sequencing was carried out with a NextSeq 500. The public reads were run again by TCRdb, first through fastp at Q25 and then through MiXCR, and only productive beta chains were kept. Records with the same CDR3 protein are collapsed into one entry carrying the most frequent genes and DNA. The sample table lists approximately 89,000 distinct CDR3 sequences, 9.5% to 13% of them with a count of one. In total, the top ten clones hold under 2.5% of the sample. Sequenced here: whole blood, sampled in connection with sensitization to the hapten diphenylcyclopropenone (DPC). The source is a woman aged 25-40 years with alopecia areata. Some clones in this sample may be carry-over from other donors' samples.

This clonotype was seen at least ten times. The rearrangement links TRBV7-2 to TRBJ1-2; D is unresolved. The CDR3 sequence is 17 residues long. In germline, CDR1 is SGHTA, CDR2 FQGNSA. The V and J ends lost 5 bases and 7 bases respectively, with 26 bases between them. CDR3 residues: CASSPRSPRRGTTGYTF. The CDR3 DNA reads as TGTGCCAGCAGCCCCCGGAGTCCACGAAGAGGAACTACTGGCTACACCTTC.

This clonotype was seen a few times. The J gene is TRBJ2-7, the V gene TRBV10-3; TRBD2 is a possible D gene (5 bases). The V end was cut by 4 bases, the J end by 6 bases, with 10 bases between. Germline V gene lookup returns CDR1 ENHRY and CDR2 SYGVKD. The CDR3 has 12 residues. CDR3 coding DNA: TGTGCCATCAGTGTCCCGGGGTTCGAGCAGTACTTC. Its protein product is CAISVPGFEQYF.

This clonotype was seen ten or more times. The rearrangement uses TRBV29-1 and TRBJ2-7, with D perhaps being TRBD1 or TRBD2 (5 bases each). Germline-derived CDR1 and CDR2 are SQVTM and ANQGSEA. The CDR3 length is 13 residues. Trimming removed 2 bases at V and 2 bases at J, with 10 bases between. The CDR3 DNA is TGCAGCGTTGAAAGCCGGGACCCCTACGAGCAGTACTTC. Its protein product is CSVESRDPYEQYF.

This clonotype was observed a handful of times. This sequence joins TRBV24-1 and TRBJ2-6; D is unclear. The CDR3 has 13 residues. V lost 10 bases and J 1 base, leaving 7 bases between the germline ends. Germline loops: CDR1 KGHDR, CDR2 SFDVKD. The CDR3 DNA sequence: TGTGCCACGGCTCAGTCTGGGGCCAACGTCCTGACTTTC. Translating it yields CATAQSGANVLTF.

This clonotype was recorded many times. V usage is TRBV7-9 and J usage is TRBJ2-5, with TRBD1 as a possible D gene (6 bases). The germline V and J ends were trimmed by 4 bases and 1 base, with 13 bases remaining between them. This CDR3 is 15 amino acids long. Germline CDR1 reads SEHNR; CDR2 reads FQNEAQ (reference sequence). CDR3 in DNA: TGTGCCAGCAGCTCCAACAGGGCGTTCCAAGAGACCCAGTACTTC. Translated, it gives CASSSNRAFQETQYF.